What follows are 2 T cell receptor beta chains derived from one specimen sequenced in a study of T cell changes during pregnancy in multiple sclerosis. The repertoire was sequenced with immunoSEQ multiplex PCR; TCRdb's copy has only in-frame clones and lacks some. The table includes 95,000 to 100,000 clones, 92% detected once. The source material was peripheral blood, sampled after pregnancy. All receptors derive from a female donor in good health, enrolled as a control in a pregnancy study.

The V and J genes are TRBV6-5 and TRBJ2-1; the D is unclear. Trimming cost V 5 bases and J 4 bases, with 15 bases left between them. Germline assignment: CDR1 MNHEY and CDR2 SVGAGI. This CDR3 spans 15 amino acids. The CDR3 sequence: CASSPKAVGYNEQFF. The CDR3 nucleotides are TGTGCCAGCAGTCCTAAGGCGGTGGGTTACAATGAGCAGTTCTTC.

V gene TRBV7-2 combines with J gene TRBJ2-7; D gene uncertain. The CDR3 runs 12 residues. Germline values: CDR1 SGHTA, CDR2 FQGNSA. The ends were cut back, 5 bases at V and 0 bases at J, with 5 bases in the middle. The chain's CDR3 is CASSPPSYEQYF. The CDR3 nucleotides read TGTGCCAGCAGCCCTCCCTCCTACGAGCAGTACTTC.